Reported below is one T cell receptor beta chain. Its target is not known. V gave up 5 bases and J gave up 3 bases; unmatched junction bases: 12. The CDR3 consists of 17 residues. CDR1 is PRHDT, CDR2 FYEKMQ, per germline (reference sequence). The data derive from a study of OX40 agonist ivuxolimab in advanced cancers. Study-wide background: Dose-escalation patients suffered from hepatocellular carcinoma, melanoma, renal cell or head and neck cancer. Therapy given before enrollment (anti-PD-1, anti-PD-L1 or anti-CTLA-4) was allowed, and 40% had some. Partial responses were achieved by three patients: one hepatocellular carcinoma, two cutaneous melanoma.

General study results and limits: Specificity for antigen went undetermined in the expanded peripheral T cells.

Method: immunoSEQ multiplex PCR; TCRdb's copy keeps in-frame clones and lacks some. The sample records about 98,000 clones, 90% to 95% being singletons. Specimen: CD4+ or CD8+ T cells sorted from blood, collected in a trial of the OX40 agonist ivuxolimab. This chain connects TRBV13 to TRBJ2-1, with 8 nucleotides matching TRBD2. This clonotype originated in an adult with an advanced solid tumor such as melanoma, head and neck, liver or kidney cancer. Here the CDR3 DNA reads TGTGCCAGCAGCCCCCACAAGCGGGGGAATTTCTACAATGAGCAGTTCTTC. It yields the protein CASSPHKRGNFYNEQFF.